The clone carrying this TCR beta chain was seen a few times. Clones were sequenced by immunoSEQ multiplex PCR, and TCRdb holds only the in-frame ones, with some missing. The sample has 50,000 to 70,000 clones; 50% to 65% are singletons. This sample stems from a study of cytotoxic CD8 clonotypes in ibrutinib-treated CLL. Germline-derived CDR1 and CDR2 are LNHDA and SQIVND (reference sequence). There are 15 residues in the CDR3. V lost 3 bases and J lost 2; bases outside the gene matches: 4. The sample in question was PBMCs, obtained at disease progression, from a patient treated with ibrutinib. This TCR derives from a human donor with chronic lymphocytic leukemia. This chain connects TRBV19 to TRBJ2-7; 10 bases are shared with TRBD2. CDR3 nucleotides: TGTGCCAGTAGTATTAGCGGGAGGCAGGCCTACGAGCAGTACTTC. Residues: CASSISGRQAYEQYF.